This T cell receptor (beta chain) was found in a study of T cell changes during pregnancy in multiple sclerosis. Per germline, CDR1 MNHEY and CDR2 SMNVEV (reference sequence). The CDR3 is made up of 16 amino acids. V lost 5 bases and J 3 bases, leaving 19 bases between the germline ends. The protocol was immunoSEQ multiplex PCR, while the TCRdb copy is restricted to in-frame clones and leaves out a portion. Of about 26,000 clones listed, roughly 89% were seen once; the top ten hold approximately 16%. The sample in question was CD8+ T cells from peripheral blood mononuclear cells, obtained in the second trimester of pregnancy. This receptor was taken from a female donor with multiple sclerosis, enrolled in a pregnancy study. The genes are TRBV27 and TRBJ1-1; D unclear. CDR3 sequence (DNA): TGTGCCAGCAGTCCCCGCCCCTTGGGGAGTCACACTGAAGCTTTCTTT. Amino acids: CASSPRPLGSHTEAFF.